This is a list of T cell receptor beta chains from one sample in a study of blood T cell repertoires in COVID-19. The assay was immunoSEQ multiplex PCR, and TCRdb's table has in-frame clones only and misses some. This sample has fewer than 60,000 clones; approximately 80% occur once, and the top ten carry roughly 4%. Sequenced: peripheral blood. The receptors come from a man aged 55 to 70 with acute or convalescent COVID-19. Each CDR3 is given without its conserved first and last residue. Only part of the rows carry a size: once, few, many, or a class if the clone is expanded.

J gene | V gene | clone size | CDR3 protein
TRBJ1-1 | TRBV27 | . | ASSLGGINTEAF
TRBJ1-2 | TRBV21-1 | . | ATRGSISTRGGYT
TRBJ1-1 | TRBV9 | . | ASTPLTQVQNTEAF
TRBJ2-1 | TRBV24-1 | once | ATSSARGGYYEQF
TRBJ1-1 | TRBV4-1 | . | ASSQTGVPEAF
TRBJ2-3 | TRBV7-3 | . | ASSLTALAGGTDTQY
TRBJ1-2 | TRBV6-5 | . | ASRSQGFGYGYT
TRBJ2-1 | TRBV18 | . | ASSPSRDNEQF
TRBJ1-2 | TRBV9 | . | ASSGIIANYGYT
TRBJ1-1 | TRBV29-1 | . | SVDPSRRRETEAF
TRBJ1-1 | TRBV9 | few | ASSVGLAYSEAF
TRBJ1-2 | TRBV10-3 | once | AISEGQGALYGYT
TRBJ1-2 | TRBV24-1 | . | ATSVAGLGYT
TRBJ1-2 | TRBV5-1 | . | ASSTGTAVGYGYT
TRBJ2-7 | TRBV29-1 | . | SVLSTSSQAEQY
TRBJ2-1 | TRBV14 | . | ASSPRQSYNEQF
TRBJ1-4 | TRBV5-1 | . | ASSLEDRGKLF
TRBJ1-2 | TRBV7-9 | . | ASSSQGVYGYT
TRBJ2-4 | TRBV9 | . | ASSVDPGQGVKNIQY
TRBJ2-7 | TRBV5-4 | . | ASSSRGGNLEQY
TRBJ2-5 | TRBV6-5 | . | ASSQLAGDSETQY
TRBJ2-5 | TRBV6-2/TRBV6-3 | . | ASSYSGTAFGETQY
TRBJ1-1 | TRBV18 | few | ASSPAGARTEAF
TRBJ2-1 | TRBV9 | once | ASSSGLAGGYSSYNEQF
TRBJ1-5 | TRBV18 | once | ASSATGEYQPQH
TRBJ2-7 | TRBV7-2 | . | ASSWTIRGEQY
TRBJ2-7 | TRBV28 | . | ASSPAGGAYEQY
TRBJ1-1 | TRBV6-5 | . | ASSHGTLNTEAF
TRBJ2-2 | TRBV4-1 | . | ASSQDPRGRNTGELF
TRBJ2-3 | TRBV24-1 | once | ATSDNRGATDTQY
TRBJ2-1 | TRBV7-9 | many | ASSLALAICNEQF
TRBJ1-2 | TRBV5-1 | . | ASSLGQGIGGYT